This passage covers 4 T cell receptor beta chains from one sample sequenced in a study of response to subunit inactivated influenza vaccine. TCRdb redid the calling of the RT-PCR reads with MiXCR, one entry per CDR3 protein. The repertoire consists of approximately 570,000 distinct CDR3 sequences, with 7.5% to 8.5% occurring once and the leading ten covering 13%. Sequences were derived from PBMCs from blood, sampled around 25 months after vaccination. These receptors all come from a man aged 45 to 70 who received an inactivated influenza vaccine.

In its sample, this clonotype was seen a few times. The V call is TRBV20-1, the J call TRBJ2-5; possible D gene TRBD1, 6 bases. The V end lost 3 bases, the J end lost 1 base, and 15 bases lay between the germline ends. This CDR3 contains 15 residues. Germline V lookup: CDR1 DFQATT, CDR2 SNEGSKA (reference sequence). The CDR3: CSASATTGSQETQYF. In DNA, the CDR3 is TGCAGTGCTAGCGCGACCACAGGGAGCCAAGAGACCCAGTACTTC.

The rearrangement links TRBV10-1 to TRBJ2-5; 8 bases align to TRBD2. CDR1 WNHNN and CDR2 SYGVQD come from the germline V gene (reference sequence). Germline trimming cut 3 bases from V and 5 bases from J; bases unmatched to any gene: 5. CDR3 length: 14 amino acids. CDR3 residues: CASSDSGGPETQYF. In nucleotides, the CDR3 is TGCGCCAGCAGTGACTCGGGGGGGCCGGAGACCCAGTACTTC.

The rearrangement joins TRBV28 to TRBJ2-1, with D possibly being TRBD1 (6 bases). V shed 1 base and J shed 8 bases, with 18 bases lying between them. CDR1 and CDR2 from the germline V gene are MDHEN and SYDVKM. The CDR3 is 16 amino acids. The CDR3 sequence: CASSLLSRGAFDEQFF. The CDR3 DNA reads as TGTGCCAGCAGTTTATTGTCCAGGGGCGCCTTCGATGAGCAGTTCTTC.

This clonotype was found many times. The chain couples TRBV10-3 to TRBJ2-5; D is unresolved. V gave up 6 bases and J gave up 4 bases, with 9 bases separating them. Looked up from germline, CDR1 is ENHRY and CDR2 is SYGVKD. The CDR3 totals 12 residues. The CDR3 DNA reads TGTGCCATCAGCGATGAGTCAGAGACCCAGTACTTC. Amino acid sequence: CAISDESETQYF.